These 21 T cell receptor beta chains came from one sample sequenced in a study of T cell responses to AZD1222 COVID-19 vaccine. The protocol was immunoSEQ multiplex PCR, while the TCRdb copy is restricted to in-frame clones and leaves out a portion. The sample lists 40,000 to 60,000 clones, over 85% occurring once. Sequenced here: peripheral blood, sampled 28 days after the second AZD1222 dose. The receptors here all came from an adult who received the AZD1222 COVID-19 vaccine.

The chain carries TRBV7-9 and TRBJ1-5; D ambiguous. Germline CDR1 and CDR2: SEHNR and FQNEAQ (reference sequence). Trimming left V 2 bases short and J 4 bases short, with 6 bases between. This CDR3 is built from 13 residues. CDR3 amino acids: CASSLRGNQPQHF. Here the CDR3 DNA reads TGTGCCAGCAGCTTACGCGGGAATCAGCCCCAGCATTTT. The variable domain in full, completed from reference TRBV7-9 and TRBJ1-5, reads DTGVSQNPRHKITKRGQNVTFRCDPISEHNRLYWYRQTLGQGPEFLTYFQNEAQLEKSRLLSDRFSAERPKGSFSTLEIQRTEQGDSAMYLCASSLRGNQPQHFGDGTRLSIL.

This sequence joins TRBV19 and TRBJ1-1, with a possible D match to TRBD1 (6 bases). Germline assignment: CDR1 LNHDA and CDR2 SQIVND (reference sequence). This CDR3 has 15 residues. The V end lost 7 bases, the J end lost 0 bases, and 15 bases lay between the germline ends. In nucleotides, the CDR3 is TGTGCCAGTAACGTAACAGGGCCCATGAACACTGAAGCTTTCTTT. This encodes CASNVTGPMNTEAFF.

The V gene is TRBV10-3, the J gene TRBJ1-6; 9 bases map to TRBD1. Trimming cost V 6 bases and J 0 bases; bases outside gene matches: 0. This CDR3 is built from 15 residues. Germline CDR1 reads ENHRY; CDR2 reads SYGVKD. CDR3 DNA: TGTGCCATCAGGACAGGGGGCTCCTATAATTCACCCCTCCACTTT. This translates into CAIRTGGSYNSPLHF.

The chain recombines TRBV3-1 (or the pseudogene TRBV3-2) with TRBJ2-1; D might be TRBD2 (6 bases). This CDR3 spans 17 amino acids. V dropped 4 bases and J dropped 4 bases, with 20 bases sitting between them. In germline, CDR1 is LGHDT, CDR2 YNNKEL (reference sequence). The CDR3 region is CASSLPRGGVQYNEQFF. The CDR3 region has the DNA TGTGCCAGCAGCCTACCCCGGGGCGGGGTCCAATACAATGAGCAGTTCTTC.

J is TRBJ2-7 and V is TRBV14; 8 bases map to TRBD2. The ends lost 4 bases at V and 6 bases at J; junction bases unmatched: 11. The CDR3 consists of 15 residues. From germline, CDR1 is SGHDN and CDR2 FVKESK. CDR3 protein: CASSPRGAGAPEQYF. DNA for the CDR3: TGTGCCAGCAGCCCTCGGGGAGCGGGAGCGCCCGAGCAGTACTTC.

The CDR3 loop is CASSASRQGGETQYF. For the CDR3, the DNA is TGTGCCAGCAGCGCATCCCGACAGGGTGGGGAGACCCAGTACTTC. The rearrangement uses TRBV9 and TRBJ2-5, with 7 positions matching TRBD1. The CDR3 sequence is 15 residues long. V lost 3 bases and J lost 5; bases outside the gene matches: 10. Germline V CDR1 and CDR2: SGDLS, YYNGEE.

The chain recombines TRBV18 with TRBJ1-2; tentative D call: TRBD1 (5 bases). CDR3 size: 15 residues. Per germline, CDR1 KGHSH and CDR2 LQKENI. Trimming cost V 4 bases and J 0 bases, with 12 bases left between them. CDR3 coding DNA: TGTGCCAGCTCACAAAATGAGGGGACTAACTATGGCTACACCTTC. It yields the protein CASSQNEGTNYGYTF.

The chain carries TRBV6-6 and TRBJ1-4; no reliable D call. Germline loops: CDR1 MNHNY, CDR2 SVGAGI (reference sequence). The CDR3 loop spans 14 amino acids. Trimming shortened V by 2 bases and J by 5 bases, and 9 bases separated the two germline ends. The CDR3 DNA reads TGTGCCAGCAGTTACGGAGTCGTCAATGAAAAACTGTTTTTT. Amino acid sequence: CASSYGVVNEKLFF.

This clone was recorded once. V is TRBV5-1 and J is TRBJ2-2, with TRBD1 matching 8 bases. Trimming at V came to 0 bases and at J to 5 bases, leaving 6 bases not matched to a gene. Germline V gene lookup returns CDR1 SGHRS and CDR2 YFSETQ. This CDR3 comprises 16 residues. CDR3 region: CASSLGTGMRTGELFF. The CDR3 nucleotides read TGCGCCAGCAGCTTGGGGACAGGGATGCGGACCGGGGAGCTGTTTTTT.

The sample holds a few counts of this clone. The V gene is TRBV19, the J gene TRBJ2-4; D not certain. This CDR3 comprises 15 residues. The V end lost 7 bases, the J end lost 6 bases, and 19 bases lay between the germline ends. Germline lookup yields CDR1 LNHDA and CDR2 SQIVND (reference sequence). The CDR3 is CASTPMAKPGNIQYF. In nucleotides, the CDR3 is TGTGCCAGTACTCCAATGGCAAAACCGGGAAACATTCAGTACTTC.

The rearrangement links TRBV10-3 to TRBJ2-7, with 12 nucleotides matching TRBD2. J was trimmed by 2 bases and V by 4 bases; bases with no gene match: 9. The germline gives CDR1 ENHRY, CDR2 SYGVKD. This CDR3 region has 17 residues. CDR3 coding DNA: TGTGCCATCAGTGGTCTACTAGCGGGAGGCCCTCCCTACGAGCAGTACTTC. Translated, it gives CAISGLLAGGPPYEQYF.

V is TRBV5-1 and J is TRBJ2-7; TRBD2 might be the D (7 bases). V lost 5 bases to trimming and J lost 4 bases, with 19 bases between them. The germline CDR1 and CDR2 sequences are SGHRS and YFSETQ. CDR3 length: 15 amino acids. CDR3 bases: TGCGCCAGCAGTCCGAGGGGGGGACAACAGTACGAGCAGTACTTC. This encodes CASSPRGGQQYEQYF.

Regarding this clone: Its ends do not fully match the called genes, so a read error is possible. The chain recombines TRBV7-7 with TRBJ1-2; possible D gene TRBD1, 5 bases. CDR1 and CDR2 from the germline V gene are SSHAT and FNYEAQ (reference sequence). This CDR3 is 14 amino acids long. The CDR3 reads CASSSMGTEYGYTF. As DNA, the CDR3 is TGTGCTAGCAGCTCCATGGGGACGGAATATGGCTACACCTTC.

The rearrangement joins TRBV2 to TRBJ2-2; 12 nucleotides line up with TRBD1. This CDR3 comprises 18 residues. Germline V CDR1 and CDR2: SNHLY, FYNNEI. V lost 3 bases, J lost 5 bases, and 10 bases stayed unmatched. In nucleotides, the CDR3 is TGTGCCAGCAGTGAGTCGGGGGACAGGGGGCTGATAACCGGGGAGCTGTTTTTT. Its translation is CASSESGDRGLITGELFF.

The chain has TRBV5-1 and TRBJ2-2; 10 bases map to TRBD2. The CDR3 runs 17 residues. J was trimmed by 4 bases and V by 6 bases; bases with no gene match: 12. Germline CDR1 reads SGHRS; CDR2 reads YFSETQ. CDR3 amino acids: CASKGVAGGVGTGELFF. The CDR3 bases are TGCGCCAGCAAGGGCGTAGCGGGAGGAGTGGGCACCGGGGAGCTGTTTTTT.

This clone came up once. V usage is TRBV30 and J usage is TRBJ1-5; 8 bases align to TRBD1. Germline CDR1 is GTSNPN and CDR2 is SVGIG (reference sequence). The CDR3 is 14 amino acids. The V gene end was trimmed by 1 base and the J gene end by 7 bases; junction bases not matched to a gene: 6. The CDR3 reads CAWSADRGDQPQHF. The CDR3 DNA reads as TGTGCCTGGAGTGCCGACAGGGGCGACCAGCCCCAGCATTTT. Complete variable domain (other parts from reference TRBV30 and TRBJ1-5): SQTIHQWPATLVQPVGSPLSLECTVEGTSNPNLYWYRQAAGRGLQLLFYSVGIGQISSEVPQNLSASRPQDRQFILSSKKLLLSDSGFYLCAWSADRGDQPQHFGDGTRLSIL.

The CDR3 nucleotides are TGTGCCAGCAGCTCTGGACAGGGCTATGAGCAGTTCTTC. Translated: CASSSGQGYEQFF. The chain links TRBV7-9 to TRBJ2-1; the match to TRBD1 covers 8 bases. CDR1 and CDR2 (germline): SEHNR, FQNEAQ (reference sequence). CDR3 length equals 13 residues. Trimming removed 4 bases from V and 8 bases from J; junction bases left unmatched: 4.

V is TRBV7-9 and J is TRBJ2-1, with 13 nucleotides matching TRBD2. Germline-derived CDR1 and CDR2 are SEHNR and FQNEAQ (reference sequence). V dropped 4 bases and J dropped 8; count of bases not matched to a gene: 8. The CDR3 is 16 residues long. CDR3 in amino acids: CASSSLLAGGPDEQFF. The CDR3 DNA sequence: TGTGCCAGCAGCTCGCTACTAGCGGGAGGGCCTGATGAGCAGTTCTTC.

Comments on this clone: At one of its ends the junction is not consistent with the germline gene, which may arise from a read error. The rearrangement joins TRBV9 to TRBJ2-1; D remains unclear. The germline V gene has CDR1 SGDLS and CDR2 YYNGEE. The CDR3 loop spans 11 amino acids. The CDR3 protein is CASGETGPPLF. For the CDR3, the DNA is TGTGCCAGCGGGGAAACCGGGCCCCCGCTCTTC.

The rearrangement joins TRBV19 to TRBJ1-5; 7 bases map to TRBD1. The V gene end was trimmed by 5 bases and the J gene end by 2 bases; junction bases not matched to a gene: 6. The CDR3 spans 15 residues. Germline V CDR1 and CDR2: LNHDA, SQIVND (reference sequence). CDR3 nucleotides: TGTGCCAGTAGTGCCGACAGGGTAGGCAATCAGCCCCAGCATTTT. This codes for CASSADRVGNQPQHF.

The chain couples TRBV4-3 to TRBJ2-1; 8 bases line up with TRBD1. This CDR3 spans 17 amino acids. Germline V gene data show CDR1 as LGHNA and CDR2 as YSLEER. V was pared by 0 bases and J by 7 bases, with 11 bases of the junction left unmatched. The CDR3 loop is CASSQDPSWDRPNEQFF. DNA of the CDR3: TGCGCCAGCAGCCAAGATCCCTCCTGGGACAGGCCAAATGAGCAGTTCTTC.